What follows are 21 T cell receptor beta chains derived from one specimen sequenced in a study of siplizumab effects on memory and regulatory T cells. Profiling relied on immunoSEQ multiplex PCR, and the TCRdb table lists in-frame clones only, not all of them. Among about 56,000 clones listed, around 98% were seen once. The sequenced sample consisted of naive CD8+ T cells sorted from blood. These receptors originate from a human donor in good health.

This clone was seen just once. The chain combines TRBV7-9 with TRBJ2-7; TRBD2 matches 8 bases. V was clipped by 1 base and J by 2 bases; unmatched bases: 10. The CDR3 loop spans 17 amino acids. Germline lookup yields CDR1 SEHNR and CDR2 FQNEAQ (reference sequence). This CDR3 reads CASSLVSVGLAAYEQYF. DNA of the CDR3: TGTGCCAGCAGCTTAGTCTCAGTCGGACTAGCTGCCTACGAGCAGTACTTC.

V is TRBV7-9 and J is TRBJ2-5, with 14 positions matching TRBD2. Germline CDR1 and CDR2: SEHNR and FQNEAQ (reference sequence). V lost 5 bases to trimming and J lost 6 bases; unmatched junction nucleotides: 5. CDR3 length equals 15 residues. CDR3 in DNA: TGTGCCAGCAGCCCGGGACTAGCGGGGGTTCAGACCCAGTACTTC. Protein: CASSPGLAGVQTQYF.

This chain links TRBV29-1 with TRBJ2-7; 11 positions agree with TRBD1. The germline gives CDR1 SQVTM, CDR2 ANQGSEA. This CDR3 has 14 amino acids. V lost 7 bases and J lost 2; bases outside the gene matches: 7. CDR3 region: CSATRGQGAYEQYF. CDR3 nucleotides: TGCAGCGCTACGAGGGGACAGGGGGCCTACGAGCAGTACTTC.

As for this clone: One end of the junction varies from germline; a read error may be responsible. The J gene is TRBJ1-3, the V gene TRBV7-9; D gene unclear. This CDR3 comprises 12 residues. Germline V gene data show CDR1 as SEHNR and CDR2 as FQNEAQ (reference sequence). DNA of the CDR3: TGTGCCAGCAGCGACCCCCTAGGGAGGGAGACTTTT. Translating gives CASSDPLGRETF.

Only one count was recorded for this clone. This chain uses TRBV4-2 with TRBJ2-7; 9 nucleotides line up with TRBD2. V lost 0 bases, J lost 5 bases, and 5 bases stayed unmatched. The CDR3 totals 15 residues. Per the germline V gene, CDR1 is LGHNA and CDR2 is YNFKEQ. CDR3 in amino acids: CASSQDSGRGDEQYF. The CDR3, as DNA: TGTGCCAGCAGCCAAGATAGCGGGAGAGGGGACGAGCAGTACTTC.

This chain uses TRBV9 with TRBJ1-6; D is unclear. The CDR3 is made up of 16 amino acids. CDR1 SGDLS and CDR2 YYNGEE come from the germline V gene. Trimming took 0 bases from V and 7 from J, leaving 14 bases between them. CDR3 bases: TGTGCCAGCAGCGTAGGGGCAGATAGGCCCAATTCACCCCTCCACTTT. Translation: CASSVGADRPNSPLHF. The full variable domain, completed using reference TRBV9 and TRBJ1-6, is DSGVTQTPKHLITATGQRVTLRCSPRSGDLSVYWYQQSLDQGLQFLIQYYNGEERAKGNILERFSAQQFPDLHSELNLSSLELGDSALYFCASSVGADRPNSPLHFGNGTRLTVT.

This clone was recorded only once. J is TRBJ2-5 and V is TRBV21-1. TRBV21-1 constitutes a pseudogene. This CDR3 has 14 amino acids. CDR3 amino acids: CASSKGQTQETQYF. Written as DNA, the CDR3 is TGTGCCAGCAGCAAAGGGCAGACCCAAGAGACCCAGTACTTC.

The genes are TRBV6-5 and TRBJ2-1; D gene unclear. The CDR3 loop spans 11 amino acids. The V end was cut by 0 bases, the J end by 10 bases, with 4 bases between. CDR1 is MNHEY and CDR2 is SVGAGI in the germline V gene. CDR3 in amino acids: CASSYSSEQFF. The CDR3 nucleotides read TGTGCCAGCAGTTACTCAAGCGAGCAGTTCTTC.

The gene calls are TRBV28 and TRBJ1-1; TRBD1 aligns across 7 bases. CDR3 length equals 14 residues. Trimming at V came to 5 bases and at J to 0 bases, leaving 3 bases not matched to a gene. Germline V gene sequence: CDR1 MDHEN, CDR2 SYDVKM. For the CDR3, the DNA is TGTGCCAGCAGTCCGGGACAGCTGAACACTGAAGCTTTCTTT. Amino acid sequence: CASSPGQLNTEAFF.

The rearrangement uses TRBV4-1 and TRBJ2-4; 7 nucleotides match TRBD1. This CDR3 region has 15 residues. J gave up 5 bases and V 3 bases, and 7 bases lay outside the gene matches. Germline values: CDR1 MGHRA, CDR2 YSYEKL. The CDR3 here is CASSQKTGVQNIQYF. The CDR3 coding sequence is TGCGCCAGCAGCCAGAAAACAGGGGTCCAAAACATTCAGTACTTC.

This chain uses TRBV6-5 with TRBJ1-2; no definite D call. Trimming removed 5 bases at V and 8 bases at J, with 15 bases between. CDR3 size: 13 residues. Germline CDR1 MNHEY, CDR2 SVGAGI. CDR3 sequence reads: CASSPPGRDGYTF. The CDR3, as DNA: TGTGCCAGCAGTCCTCCGGGCAGAGACGGCTACACCTTC.

The J gene is TRBJ2-2, the V gene TRBV7-6, with 12 nucleotides matching TRBD2. With 5 bases clipped from V and 0 bases from J, the junction kept 7 bases outside the gene matches. The CDR3 spans 18 residues. Germline-derived CDR1 and CDR2 are SGHVS and FNYEAQ. Here the CDR3 DNA reads TGTGCCAGCAGCCCCCCGGGACTAGCGGGCACGAACACCGGGGAGCTGTTTTTT. It codes for CASSPPGLAGTNTGELFF.

Note on this clone: This likely comes from a read error, as the CDR3 has no conserved phenylalanine or tryptophan at its end. J is TRBJ1-1 and V is TRBV27, with 8 bases that match TRBD1. The germline CDR1 and CDR2 sequences are MNHEY and SMNVEV (reference sequence). Germline trimming cut 5 bases from V and 4 bases from J; bases unmatched to any gene: 6. The length of the CDR3 is 14 residues. CDR3 nucleotides: TGTGCCAGCAGTATCGGACAGGGCGGCACTGAAGCTTTCCTT. Translating gives CASSIGQGGTEAFL.

The chain couples TRBV7-3 to TRBJ2-1; a possible D gene is TRBD1 (6 bases). The V and J ends lost 3 bases and 2 bases respectively, with 14 bases between them. The CDR3 sequence is 16 residues long. The germline V gene encodes CDR1 SGHTA and CDR2 FQGTGA. CDR3 protein: CASSFDHRAPYNEQFF. CDR3 DNA sequence: TGTGCCAGCAGCTTCGATCACAGGGCCCCCTACAATGAGCAGTTCTTC.

The chain combines TRBV7-3 with TRBJ2-5, with TRBD2 matching 8 bases. Germline V gene data show CDR1 as SGHTA and CDR2 as FQGTGA. With V trimmed by 6 bases and J by 5 bases, 11 bases remained unmatched. CDR3 length equals 15 residues. The CDR3 loop is CASSILAGTKETQYF. Here the CDR3 DNA reads TGTGCCAGCAGTATATTAGCGGGGACTAAGGAGACCCAGTACTTC. Combining the CDR3 with reference TRBV7-3 and TRBJ2-5 gives the whole variable domain GAGVSQTPSNKVTEKGKYVELRCDPISGHTALYWYRQSLGQGPEFLIYFQGTGAADDSGLPNDRFFAVRPEGSVSTLKIQRTERGDSAVYLCASSILAGTKETQYFGPGTRLLVL.

The chain carries TRBV19 and TRBJ2-1, with D perhaps matching TRBD2 (6 bases). The V end was cut by 8 bases, the J end by 0 bases, with 11 bases between. Germline values: CDR1 LNHDA, CDR2 SQIVND (reference sequence). The CDR3 is made up of 14 amino acids. The CDR3 sequence is CASSPGLSYNEQFF. The CDR3 bases are TGTGCCAGTTCCCCGGGACTCTCCTACAATGAGCAGTTCTTC.

The CDR3 nucleotides are TGCGCCAGCAGGCTGAACACCGGGGAGCTGTTTTTT. Amino acid sequence: CASRLNTGELFF. This chain connects TRBV5-1 to TRBJ2-2; D gene unclear. The CDR3 is 12 residues long. Germline values: CDR1 SGHRS, CDR2 YFSETQ. V was shortened by 5 bases and J by 1 base, with 3 bases between the two germline ends.

This chain connects TRBV6-6 to TRBJ2-1, with a possible D match to TRBD1 (5 bases). Trimming left V 10 bases short and J 8 bases short, with 15 bases between. Germline CDR1 is MNHNY and CDR2 is SVGAGI (reference sequence). There are 12 residues in the CDR3. CDR3 protein: CATRAKWDEQFF. CDR3 nucleotides: TGTGCCACCAGGGCCAAATGGGATGAGCAGTTCTTC.

J is TRBJ2-7 and V is TRBV5-1, with no clear D. Germline CDR1 is SGHRS and CDR2 is YFSETQ. This CDR3 contains 13 residues. V was pared by 4 bases and J by 2 bases, with 10 bases between. The CDR3 DNA sequence: TGCGCCAGCAGCGTGTCCCCTGCCTACGAGCAGTACTTC. Protein: CASSVSPAYEQYF.

This clone appeared a single time. The chain combines TRBV5-3 with TRBJ2-5, with 9 bases that match TRBD1. TRBV5-3 qualifies as an ORF whose function is uncertain. V shed 2 bases, J shed 3 bases, and the junction held 2 bases outside the gene matches. The CDR3 spans 14 residues. CDR3 bases: TGTGCCAGAAGCTTCGGGACAGGGAAAGAGACCCAGTACTTC. It is translated as CARSFGTGKETQYF.

In its sample, this clone was seen a few times. The chain joins TRBV4-3 to TRBJ1-1; D unclear. Deletions cut 0 bases from V and 1 base from J, with 6 bases between. The CDR3 length is 14 residues. Germline CDR1 and CDR2: LGHNA and YSLEER. DNA for the CDR3: TGCGCCAGCAGCCAAGATCCAGGGAACACTGAAGCTTTCTTT. The encoded protein is CASSQDPGNTEAFF.